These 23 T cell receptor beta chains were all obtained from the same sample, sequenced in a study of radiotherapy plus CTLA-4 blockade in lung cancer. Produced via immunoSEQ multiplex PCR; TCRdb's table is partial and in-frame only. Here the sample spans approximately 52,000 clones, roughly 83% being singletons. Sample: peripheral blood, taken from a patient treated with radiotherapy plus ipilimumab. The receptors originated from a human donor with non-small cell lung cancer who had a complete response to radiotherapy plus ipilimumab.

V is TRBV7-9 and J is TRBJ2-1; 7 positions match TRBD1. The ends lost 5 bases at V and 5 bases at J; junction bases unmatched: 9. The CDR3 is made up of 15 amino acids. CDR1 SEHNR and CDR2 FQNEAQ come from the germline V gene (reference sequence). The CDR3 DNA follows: TGTGCCAGCAGCGCAGGGGGACAGATTCACAATGAGCAGTTCTTC. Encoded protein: CASSAGGQIHNEQFF.

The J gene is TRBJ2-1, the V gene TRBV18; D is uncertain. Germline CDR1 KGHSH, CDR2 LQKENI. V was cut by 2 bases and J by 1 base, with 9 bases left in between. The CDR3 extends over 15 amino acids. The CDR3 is CASSPVLESYNEQFF. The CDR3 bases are TGTGCCAGCTCACCAGTGCTAGAATCCTACAATGAGCAGTTCTTC.

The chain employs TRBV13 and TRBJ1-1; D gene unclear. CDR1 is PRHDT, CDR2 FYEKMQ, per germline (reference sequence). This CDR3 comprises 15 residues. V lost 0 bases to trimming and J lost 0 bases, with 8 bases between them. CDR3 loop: CASSLGRVMNTEAFF. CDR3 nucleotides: TGTGCCAGCAGCTTAGGCCGGGTCATGAACACTGAAGCTTTCTTT.

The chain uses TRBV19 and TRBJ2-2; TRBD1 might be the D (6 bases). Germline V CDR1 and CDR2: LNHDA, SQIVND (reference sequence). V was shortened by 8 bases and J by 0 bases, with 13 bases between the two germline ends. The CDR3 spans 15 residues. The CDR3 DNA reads TGTGCCAGTGAAACCGGGACAACGAACACCGGGGAGCTGTTTTTT. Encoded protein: CASETGTTNTGELFF. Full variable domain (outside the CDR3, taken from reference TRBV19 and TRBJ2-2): DGGITQSPKYLFRKEGQNVTLSCEQNLNHDAMYWYRQDPGQGLRLIYYSQIVNDFQKGDIAEGYSVSREKKESFPLTVTSAQKNPTAFYLCASETGTTNTGELFFGEGSRLTVL.

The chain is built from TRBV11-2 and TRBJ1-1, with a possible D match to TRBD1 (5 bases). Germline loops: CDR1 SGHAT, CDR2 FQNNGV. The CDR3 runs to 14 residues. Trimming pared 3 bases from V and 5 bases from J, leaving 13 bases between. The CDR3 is CASSLSRANTEAFF. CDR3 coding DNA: TGTGCCAGCAGCTTGAGCAGGGCGAATACTGAAGCTTTCTTT.

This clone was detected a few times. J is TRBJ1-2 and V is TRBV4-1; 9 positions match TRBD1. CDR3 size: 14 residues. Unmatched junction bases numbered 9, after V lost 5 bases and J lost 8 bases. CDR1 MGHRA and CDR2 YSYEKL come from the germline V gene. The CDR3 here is CASSKQGASFGYTF. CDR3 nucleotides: TGCGCCAGCAGCAAACAGGGGGCTTCTTTCGGCTACACCTTC.

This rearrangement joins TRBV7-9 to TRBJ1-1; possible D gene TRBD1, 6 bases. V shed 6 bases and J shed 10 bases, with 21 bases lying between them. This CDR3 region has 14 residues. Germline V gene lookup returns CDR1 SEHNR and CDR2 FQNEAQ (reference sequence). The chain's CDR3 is CASRPDTDRSRAFF. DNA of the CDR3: TGTGCCAGCAGACCAGATACGGACAGAAGCCGAGCTTTCTTT.

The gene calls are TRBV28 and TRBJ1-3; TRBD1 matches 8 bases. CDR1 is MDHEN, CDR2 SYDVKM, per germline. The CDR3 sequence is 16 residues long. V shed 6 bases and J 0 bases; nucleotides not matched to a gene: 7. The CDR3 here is CASSSTGANSGNTIYF. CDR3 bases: TGTGCCAGCAGCTCGACAGGGGCCAACTCTGGAAACACCATATATTTT.

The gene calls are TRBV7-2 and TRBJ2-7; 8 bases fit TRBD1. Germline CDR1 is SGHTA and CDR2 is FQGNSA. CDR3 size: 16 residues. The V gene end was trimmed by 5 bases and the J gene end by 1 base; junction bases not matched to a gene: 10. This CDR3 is CASSERWTGWSYEQYF. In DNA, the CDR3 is TGTGCCAGCAGCGAGAGGTGGACAGGGTGGTCCTACGAGCAGTACTTC.

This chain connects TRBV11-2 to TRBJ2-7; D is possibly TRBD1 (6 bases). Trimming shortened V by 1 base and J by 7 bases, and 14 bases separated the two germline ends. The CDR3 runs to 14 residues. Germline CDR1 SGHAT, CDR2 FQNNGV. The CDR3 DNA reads TGTGCCAGCAGCTTAGGGCAGGGGAAAGGGGAGCAGTACTTC. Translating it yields CASSLGQGKGEQYF.

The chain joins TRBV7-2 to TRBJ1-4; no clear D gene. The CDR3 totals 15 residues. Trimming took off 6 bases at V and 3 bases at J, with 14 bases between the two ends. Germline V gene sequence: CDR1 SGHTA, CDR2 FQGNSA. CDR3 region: CASSPRRAPNEKLFF. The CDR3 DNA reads TGTGCCAGCAGTCCCCGGAGGGCTCCTAATGAAAAACTGTTTTTT.

DNA of the CDR3: TGTGCCAGCAAGGGGCAGACGATCTCCTACGAGCAGTACGTC. This sequence encodes CASKGQTISYEQYV. This chain joins TRBV2 and TRBJ2-7; possibly TRBD1 for D (5 bases). Between the trimmed V and J ends, which lost 7 bases and 0 bases, there was a span of 13 bases. The CDR3 has 14 amino acids. The V gene's germline CDR1 is SNHLY and CDR2 FYNNEI.

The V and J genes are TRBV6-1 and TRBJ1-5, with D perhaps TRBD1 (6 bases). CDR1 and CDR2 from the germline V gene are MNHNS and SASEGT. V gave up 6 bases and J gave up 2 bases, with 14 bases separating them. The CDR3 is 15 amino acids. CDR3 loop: CASSATGAGNQPQHF. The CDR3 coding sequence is TGTGCCAGCAGCGCGACAGGCGCGGGCAATCAGCCCCAGCATTTT.

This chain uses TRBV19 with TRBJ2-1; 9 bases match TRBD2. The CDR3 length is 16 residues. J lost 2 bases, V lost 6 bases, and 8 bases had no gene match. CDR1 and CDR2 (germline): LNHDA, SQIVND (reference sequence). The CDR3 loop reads CASSPRTSATYNEQFF. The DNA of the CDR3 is TGTGCCAGTAGCCCTCGGACTAGCGCTACCTACAATGAGCAGTTCTTC.

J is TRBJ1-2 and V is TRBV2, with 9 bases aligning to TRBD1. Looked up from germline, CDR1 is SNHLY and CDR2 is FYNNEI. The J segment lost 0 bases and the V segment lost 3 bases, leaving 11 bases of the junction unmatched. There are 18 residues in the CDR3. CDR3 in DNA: TGTGCCAGCAGTGAGCAACCGGGACAGGGATACGCTAACTATGGCTACACCTTC. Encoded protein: CASSEQPGQGYANYGYTF.

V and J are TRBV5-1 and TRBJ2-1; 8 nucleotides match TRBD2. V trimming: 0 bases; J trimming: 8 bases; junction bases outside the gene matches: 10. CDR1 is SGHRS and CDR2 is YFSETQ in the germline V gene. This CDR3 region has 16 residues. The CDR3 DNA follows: TGCGCCAGCAGCTTGGCGGGGGGATTCGGGGGGGATGAGCAGTTCTTC. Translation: CASSLAGGFGGDEQFF.

The CDR3 region is CASSMGQGASQPQHF. CDR3 nucleotide sequence: TGTGCCAGTAGTATGGGACAGGGGGCGAGTCAGCCCCAGCATTTT. The chain uses TRBV19 and TRBJ1-5, with 12 bases matching TRBD1. From germline, CDR1 is LNHDA and CDR2 SQIVND (reference sequence). Unmatched junction bases numbered 3, after V lost 3 bases and J lost 6 bases. CDR3 length: 15 residues.

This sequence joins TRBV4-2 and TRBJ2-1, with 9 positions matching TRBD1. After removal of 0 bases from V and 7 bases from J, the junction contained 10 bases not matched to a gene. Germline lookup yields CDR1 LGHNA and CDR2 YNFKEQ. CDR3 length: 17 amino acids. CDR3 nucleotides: TGTGCCAGCAGCCAAGAGGGCGCTGGGACAGGGCCGAATGAGCAGTTCTTC. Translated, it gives CASSQEGAGTGPNEQFF.

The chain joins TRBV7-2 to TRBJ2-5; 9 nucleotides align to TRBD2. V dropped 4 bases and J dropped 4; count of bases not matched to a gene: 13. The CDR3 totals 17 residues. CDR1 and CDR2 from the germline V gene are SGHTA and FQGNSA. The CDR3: CASSSPRTASGVETQYF. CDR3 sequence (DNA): TGTGCCAGCAGCTCGCCCCGGACTGCTAGCGGGGTAGAGACCCAGTACTTC.

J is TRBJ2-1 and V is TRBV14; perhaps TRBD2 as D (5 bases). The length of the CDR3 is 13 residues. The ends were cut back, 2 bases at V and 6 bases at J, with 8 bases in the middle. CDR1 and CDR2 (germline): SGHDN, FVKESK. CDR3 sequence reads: CASSQLALNEQFF. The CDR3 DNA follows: TGTGCCAGCAGCCAACTAGCCCTCAATGAGCAGTTCTTC.

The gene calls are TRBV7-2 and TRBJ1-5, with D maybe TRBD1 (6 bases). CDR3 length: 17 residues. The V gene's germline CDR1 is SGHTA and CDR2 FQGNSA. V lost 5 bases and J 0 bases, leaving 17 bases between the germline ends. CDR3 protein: CASSHMRGFYSNQPQHF. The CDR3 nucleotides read TGTGCCAGCAGCCACATGAGGGGGTTTTATAGCAATCAGCCCCAGCATTTT.

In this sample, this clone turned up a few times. The CDR3 spells CAISDRRQGDGYTF. CDR3 nucleotides: TGTGCCATCAGTGACCGACGACAGGGAGATGGCTACACCTTC. The chain carries TRBV10-3 and TRBJ1-2, with TRBD1 identical over 7 bases. The CDR3 is 14 residues long. V dropped 3 bases and J dropped 6; count of bases not matched to a gene: 7. The V gene's germline CDR1 is ENHRY and CDR2 SYGVKD.

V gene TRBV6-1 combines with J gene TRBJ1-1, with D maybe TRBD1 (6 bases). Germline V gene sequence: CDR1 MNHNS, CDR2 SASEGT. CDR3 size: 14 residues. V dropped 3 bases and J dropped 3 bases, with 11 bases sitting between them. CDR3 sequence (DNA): TGTGCCAGCAGTGAGAAGGGGGGGGACACTGAAGCTTTCTTT. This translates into CASSEKGGDTEAFF.